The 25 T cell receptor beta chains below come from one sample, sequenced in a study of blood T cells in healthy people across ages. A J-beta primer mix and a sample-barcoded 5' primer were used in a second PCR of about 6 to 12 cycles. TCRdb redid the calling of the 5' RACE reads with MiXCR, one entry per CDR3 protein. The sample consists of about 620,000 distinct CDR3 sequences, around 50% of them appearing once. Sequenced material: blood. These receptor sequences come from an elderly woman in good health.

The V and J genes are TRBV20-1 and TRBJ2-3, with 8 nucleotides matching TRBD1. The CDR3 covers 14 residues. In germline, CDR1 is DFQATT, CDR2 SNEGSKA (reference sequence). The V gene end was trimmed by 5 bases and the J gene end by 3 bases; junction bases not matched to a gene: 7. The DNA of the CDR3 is TGCAGTGCTTATAACGGACAGGGAACAGATACGCAGTATTTT. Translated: CSAYNGQGTDTQYF.

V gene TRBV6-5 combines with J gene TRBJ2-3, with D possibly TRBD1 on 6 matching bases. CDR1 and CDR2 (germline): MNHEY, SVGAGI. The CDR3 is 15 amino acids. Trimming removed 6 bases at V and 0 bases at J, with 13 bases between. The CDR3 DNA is TGTGCCAGCAGCGCCGGGACAAAAAGCACAGATACGCAGTATTTT. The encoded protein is CASSAGTKSTDTQYF.

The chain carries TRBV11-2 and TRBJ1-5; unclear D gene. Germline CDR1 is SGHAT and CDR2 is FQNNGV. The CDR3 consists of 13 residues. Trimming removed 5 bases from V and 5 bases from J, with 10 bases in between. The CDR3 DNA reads TGTGCCAGCAGCGTAGTTCGGGATCAGCCCCAGCATTTT. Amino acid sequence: CASSVVRDQPQHF. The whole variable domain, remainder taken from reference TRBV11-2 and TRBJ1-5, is EAGVAQSPRYKIIEKRQSVAFWCNPISGHATLYWYQQILGQGPKLLIQFQNNGVVDDSQLPKDRFSAERLKGVDSTLKIQPAKLEDSAVYLCASSVVRDQPQHFGDGTRLSIL.

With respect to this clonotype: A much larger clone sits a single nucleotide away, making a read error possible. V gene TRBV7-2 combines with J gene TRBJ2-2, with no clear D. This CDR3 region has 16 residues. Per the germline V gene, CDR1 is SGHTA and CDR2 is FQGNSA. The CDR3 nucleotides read TGTGCCAGCAGCTTAGTGCCCGGCGCGAACACCAGGGAGCTGTTTTTT. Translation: CASSLVPGANTRELFF.

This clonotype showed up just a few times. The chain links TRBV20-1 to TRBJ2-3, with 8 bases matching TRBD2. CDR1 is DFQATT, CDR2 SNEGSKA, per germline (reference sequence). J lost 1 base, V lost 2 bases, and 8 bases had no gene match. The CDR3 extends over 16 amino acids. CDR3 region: CSARPRGGIRTDTQYF. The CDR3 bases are TGCAGTGCTAGACCCCGGGGGGGGATCCGCACAGATACGCAGTATTTT.

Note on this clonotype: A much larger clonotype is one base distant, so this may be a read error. CDR3: CASSGREGQYF. The CDR3 DNA reads TGTGCCAGCAGCGGTCGAGAGGGGCAGTACTTC. The V and J genes are TRBV9 and TRBJ2-5; D might be TRBD1 or TRBD2, each matching 5 bases. Germline assignment: CDR1 SGDLS and CDR2 YYNGEE. V gave up 3 bases and J gave up 11 bases, with 11 bases separating them. This CDR3 is built from 11 residues.

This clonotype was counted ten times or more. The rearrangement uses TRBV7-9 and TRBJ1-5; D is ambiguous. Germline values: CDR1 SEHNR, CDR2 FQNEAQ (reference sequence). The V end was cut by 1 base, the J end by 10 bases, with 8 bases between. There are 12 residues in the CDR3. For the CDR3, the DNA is TGTGCCAGCAGCTTAGGATCACAACCCCAGCATTTT. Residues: CASSLGSQPQHF.

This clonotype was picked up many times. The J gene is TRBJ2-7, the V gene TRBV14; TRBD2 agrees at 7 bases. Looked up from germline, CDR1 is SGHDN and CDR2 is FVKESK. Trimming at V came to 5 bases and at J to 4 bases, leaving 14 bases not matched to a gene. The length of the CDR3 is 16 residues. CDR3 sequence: CASSSLKGGIEYEQYF. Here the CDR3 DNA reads TGTGCCAGCAGCTCCCTAAAGGGAGGGATCGAGTACGAGCAGTACTTC.

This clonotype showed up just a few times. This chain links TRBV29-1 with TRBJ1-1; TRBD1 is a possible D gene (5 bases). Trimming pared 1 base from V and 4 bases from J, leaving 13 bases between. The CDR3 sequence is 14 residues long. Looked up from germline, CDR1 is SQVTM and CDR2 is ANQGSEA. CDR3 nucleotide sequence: TGCAGCGTTGAAGTGGGGGGGACGGCCACTGAAGCTTTCTTT. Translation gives CSVEVGGTATEAFF.

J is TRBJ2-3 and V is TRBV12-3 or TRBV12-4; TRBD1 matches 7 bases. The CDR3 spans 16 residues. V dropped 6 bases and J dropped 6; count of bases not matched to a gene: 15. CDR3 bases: TGTGCCAGCAGAAGGGGACAGACGGGTATTTGGGATACGCAGTATTTT. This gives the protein CASRRGQTGIWDTQYF.

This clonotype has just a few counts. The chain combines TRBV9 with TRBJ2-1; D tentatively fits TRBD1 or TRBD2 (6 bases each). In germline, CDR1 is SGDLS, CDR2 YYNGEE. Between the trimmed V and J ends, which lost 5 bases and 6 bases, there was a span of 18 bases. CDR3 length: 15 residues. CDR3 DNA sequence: TGTGCCAGCAGTCAGGAGGGGGTGGCACGCAATGAGCAGTTCTTC. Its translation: CASSQEGVARNEQFF.

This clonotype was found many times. CDR3 protein: CAMGGTSPKRTQYF. The CDR3 nucleotides are TGTGCCATGGGCGGGACGTCCCCAAAGCGGACGCAGTATTTT. The genes are TRBV10-3 and TRBJ2-3, with a possible D match to TRBD2 (6 bases). Germline CDR1 and CDR2: ENHRY and SYGVKD. The V end lost 9 bases, the J end lost 9 bases, and 22 bases lay between the germline ends. The CDR3 totals 14 residues.

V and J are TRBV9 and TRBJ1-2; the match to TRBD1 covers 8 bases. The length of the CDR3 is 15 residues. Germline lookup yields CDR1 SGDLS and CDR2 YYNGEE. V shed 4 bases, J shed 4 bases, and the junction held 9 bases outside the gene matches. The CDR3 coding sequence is TGTGCCAGCAGCCCCGGGACAGGAGCCTTCTATGGCTACACCTTC. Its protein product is CASSPGTGAFYGYTF.

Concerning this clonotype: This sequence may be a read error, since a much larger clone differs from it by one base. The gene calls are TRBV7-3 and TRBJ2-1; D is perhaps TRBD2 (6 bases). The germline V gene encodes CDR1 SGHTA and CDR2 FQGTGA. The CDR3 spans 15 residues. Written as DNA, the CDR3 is TGTGCCAGCAGCTTCCCCAGCGGGCGAAACAATGAGCGGTTCTTC. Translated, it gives CASSFPSGRNNERFF.

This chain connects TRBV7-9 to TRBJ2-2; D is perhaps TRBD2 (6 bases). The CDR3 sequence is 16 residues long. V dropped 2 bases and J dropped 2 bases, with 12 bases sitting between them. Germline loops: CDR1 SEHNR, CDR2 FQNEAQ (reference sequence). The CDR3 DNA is TGTGCCAGCAGCTTAAGTAGCGGAGGAAACACCGGGGAGCTGTTTTTT. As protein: CASSLSSGGNTGELFF.

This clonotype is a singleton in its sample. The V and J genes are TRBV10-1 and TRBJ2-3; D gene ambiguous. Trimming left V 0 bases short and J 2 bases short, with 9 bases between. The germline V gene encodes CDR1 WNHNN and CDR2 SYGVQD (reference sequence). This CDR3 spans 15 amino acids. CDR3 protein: CASSESAYSTDTQYF. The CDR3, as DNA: TGCGCCAGCAGTGAGTCGGCATACTCCACAGATACGCAGTATTTT.

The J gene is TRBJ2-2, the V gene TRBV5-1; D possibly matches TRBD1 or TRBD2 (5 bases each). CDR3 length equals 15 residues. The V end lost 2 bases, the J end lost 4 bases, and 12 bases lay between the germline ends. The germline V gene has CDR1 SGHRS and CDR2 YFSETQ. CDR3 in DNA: TGCGCCAGCAGCTTTGGGGGTCCGGTCACCGGGGAGCTGTTTTTT. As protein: CASSFGGPVTGELFF.

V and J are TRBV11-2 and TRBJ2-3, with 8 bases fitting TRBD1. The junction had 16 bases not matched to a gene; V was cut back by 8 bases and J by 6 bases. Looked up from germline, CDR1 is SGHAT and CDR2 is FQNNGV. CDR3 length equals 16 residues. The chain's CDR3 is CASPRSAGQARDTQYF. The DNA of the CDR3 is TGTGCCAGCCCCCGAAGTGCGGGACAGGCTAGGGATACGCAGTATTTT.

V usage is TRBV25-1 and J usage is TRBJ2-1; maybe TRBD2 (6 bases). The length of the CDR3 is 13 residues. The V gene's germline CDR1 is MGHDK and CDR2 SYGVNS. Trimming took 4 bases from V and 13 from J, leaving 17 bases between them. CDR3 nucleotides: TGTGCCAGCAGTGGGGTTGGGACTGCCGACCAGTTCTTC. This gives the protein CASSGVGTADQFF.

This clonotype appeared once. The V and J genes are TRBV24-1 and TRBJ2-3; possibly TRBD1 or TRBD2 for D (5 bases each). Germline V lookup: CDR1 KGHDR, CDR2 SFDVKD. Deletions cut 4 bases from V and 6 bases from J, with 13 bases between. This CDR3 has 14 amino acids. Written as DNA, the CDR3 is TGTGCCACCAGTGAGTCCGGGACGGTGGATACGCAGTATTTT. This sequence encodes CATSESGTVDTQYF.

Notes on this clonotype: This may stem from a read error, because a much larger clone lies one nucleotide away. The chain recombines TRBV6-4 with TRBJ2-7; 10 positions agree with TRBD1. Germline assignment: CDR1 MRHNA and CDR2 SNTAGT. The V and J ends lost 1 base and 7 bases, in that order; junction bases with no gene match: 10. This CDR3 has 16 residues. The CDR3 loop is CASSDWSDRGHGEQYF. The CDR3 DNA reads TGTGCCAGCAGTGACTGGTCAGACAGGGGGCATGGTGAGCAGTACTTC.

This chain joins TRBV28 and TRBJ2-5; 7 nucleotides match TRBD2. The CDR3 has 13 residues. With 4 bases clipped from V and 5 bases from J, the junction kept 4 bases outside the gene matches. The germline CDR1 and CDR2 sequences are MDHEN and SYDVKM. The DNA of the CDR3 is TGTGCCAGCAGTTGGGAGGGACCGGAGACCCAGTACTTC. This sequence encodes CASSWEGPETQYF.

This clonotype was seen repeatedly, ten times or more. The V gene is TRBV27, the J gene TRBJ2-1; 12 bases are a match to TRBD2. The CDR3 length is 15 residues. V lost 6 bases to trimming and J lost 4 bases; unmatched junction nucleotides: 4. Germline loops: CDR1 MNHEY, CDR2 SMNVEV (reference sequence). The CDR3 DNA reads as TGTGCCAGCAGCTTGACTAGCGGGGGTTACAATGAGCAGTTCTTC. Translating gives CASSLTSGGYNEQFF.

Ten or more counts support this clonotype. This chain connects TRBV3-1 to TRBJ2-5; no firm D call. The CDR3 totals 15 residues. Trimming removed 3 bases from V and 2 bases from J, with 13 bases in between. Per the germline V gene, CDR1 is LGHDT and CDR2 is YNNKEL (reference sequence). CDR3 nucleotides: TGTGCCAGCAGCCAGCCGTCGACGTTACAAGAGACCCAGTACTTC. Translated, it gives CASSQPSTLQETQYF.

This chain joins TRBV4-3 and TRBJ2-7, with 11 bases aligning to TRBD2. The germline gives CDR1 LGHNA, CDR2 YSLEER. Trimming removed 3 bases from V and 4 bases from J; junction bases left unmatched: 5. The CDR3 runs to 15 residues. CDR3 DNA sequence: TGCGCCAGCAGCCACGGACTAGCGGGCGATTACGAGCAGTACTTC. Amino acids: CASSHGLAGDYEQYF.